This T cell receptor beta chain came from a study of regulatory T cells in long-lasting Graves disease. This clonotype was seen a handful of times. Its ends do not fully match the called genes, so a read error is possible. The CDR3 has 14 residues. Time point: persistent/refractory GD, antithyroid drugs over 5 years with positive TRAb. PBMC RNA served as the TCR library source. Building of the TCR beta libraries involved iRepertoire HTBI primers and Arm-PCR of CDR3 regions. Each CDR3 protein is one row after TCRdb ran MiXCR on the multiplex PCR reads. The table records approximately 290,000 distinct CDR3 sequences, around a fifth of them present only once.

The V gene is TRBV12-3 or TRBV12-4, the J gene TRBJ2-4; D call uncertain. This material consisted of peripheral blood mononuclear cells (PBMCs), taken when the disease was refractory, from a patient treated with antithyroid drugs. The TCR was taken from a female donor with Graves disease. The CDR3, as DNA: TGTGCCAGCAGCCCTATGATAGCCAAAAACATTCGGTACTTC. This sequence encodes CASSPMIAKNIRYF.